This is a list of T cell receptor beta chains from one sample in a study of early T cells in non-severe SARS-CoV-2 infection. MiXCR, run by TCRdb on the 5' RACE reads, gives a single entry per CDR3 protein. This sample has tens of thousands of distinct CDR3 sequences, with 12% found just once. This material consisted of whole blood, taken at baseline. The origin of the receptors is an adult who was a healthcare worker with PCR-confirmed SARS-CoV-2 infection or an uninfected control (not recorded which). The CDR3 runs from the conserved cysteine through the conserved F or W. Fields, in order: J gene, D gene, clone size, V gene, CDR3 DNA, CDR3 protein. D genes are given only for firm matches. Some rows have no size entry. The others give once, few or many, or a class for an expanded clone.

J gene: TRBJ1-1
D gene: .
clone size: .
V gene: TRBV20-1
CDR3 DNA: TGCAGTGCTAGGGGTCGGGACAAGAACACTGAAGCTTTCTTT
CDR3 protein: CSARGRDKNTEAFF

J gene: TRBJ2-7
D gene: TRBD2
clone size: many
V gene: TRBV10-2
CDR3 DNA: TGCGCCAGCAGGGGACTAGCGGAAACTAGCTCCTACGAGCAGTACTTC
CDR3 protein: CASRGLAETSSYEQYF

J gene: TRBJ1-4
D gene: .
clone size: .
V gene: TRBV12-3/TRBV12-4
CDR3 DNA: TGTGCCAGCAGCCCAACGCGGGCGACTAATGAAAAACTGTTTTTT
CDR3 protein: CASSPTRATNEKLFF

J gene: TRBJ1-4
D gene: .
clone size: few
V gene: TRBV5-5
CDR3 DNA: TGTGCCAGCAGCTCTAACGGGAATGAAAAACTGTTTTTT
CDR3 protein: CASSSNGNEKLFF

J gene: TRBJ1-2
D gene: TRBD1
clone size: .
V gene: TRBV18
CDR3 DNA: TGTGCCAGCTCACTCGGACAGGGGCAGTCCTATGGCTACACCTTC
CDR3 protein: CASSLGQGQSYGYTF

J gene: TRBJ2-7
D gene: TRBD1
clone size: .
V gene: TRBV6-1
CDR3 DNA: TGTGCCAGCAGTACCTCGACAGGGCCCTCCTACGAGCAGTACTTC
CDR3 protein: CASSTSTGPSYEQYF

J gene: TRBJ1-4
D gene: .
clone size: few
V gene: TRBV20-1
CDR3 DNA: TGCAGTGCGCGCCGGGATCCCGGGGCAACTAATGAAAAACTGTTTTTT
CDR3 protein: CSARRDPGATNEKLFF

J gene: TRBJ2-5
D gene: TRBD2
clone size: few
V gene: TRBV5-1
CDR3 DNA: TGCGCCAGCAGCTGGCCCCGCGGACTAGCGAACCAAGAGACCCAGTACTTC
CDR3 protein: CASSWPRGLANQETQYF

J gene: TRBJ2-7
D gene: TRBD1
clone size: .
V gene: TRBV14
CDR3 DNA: TGTGCCAGCAGCCGGGACAGGGGCGGGGAGCAGTACTTC
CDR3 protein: CASSRDRGGEQYF

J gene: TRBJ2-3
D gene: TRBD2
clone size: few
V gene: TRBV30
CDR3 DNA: TGTGCCTGGAGGTCAATCCGGGGGGGCACAGATACGCAGTATTTT
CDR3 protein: CAWRSIRGGTDTQYF

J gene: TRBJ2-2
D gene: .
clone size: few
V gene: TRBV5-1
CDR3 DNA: TGCGCCAGCAGCTTCGCGACAGTAAACACCGGGGAGCTGTTTTTT
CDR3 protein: CASSFATVNTGELFF

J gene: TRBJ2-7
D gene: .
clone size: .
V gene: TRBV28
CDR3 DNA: TGTGCCAGCAGTTTAGACAGTATTTACGAGCAGTACTTC
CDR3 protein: CASSLDSIYEQYF

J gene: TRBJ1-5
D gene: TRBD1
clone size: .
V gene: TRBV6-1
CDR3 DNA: TGTGCCAACAGTGTATACAGGGGACAGACGCAGCCCCAGCATTTT
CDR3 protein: CANSVYRGQTQPQHF

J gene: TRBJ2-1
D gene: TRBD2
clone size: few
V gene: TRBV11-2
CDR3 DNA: TGTGCCAGCAGCGGGAGGGACTCACAGGCCTCCTACAATGAGCAGTTCTTC
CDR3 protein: CASSGRDSQASYNEQFF

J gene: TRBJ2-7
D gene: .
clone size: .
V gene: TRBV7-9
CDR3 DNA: TGTGCCAGCAGCTTAGATCTCGGGCATGTCGGCGAGCAGTACTTC
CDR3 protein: CASSLDLGHVGEQYF

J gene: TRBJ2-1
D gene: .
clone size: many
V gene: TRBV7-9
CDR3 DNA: TGTGCCAGCAGGGCCAGGCAGGTGGGGGATGAGCAGTTCTTC
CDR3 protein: CASRARQVGDEQFF

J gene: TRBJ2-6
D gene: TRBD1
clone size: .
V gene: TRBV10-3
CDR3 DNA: TGTGCCATCAGCGAACCGGGACAGGGGGCGGTTGGGGCCAACGTCCTGACTTTC
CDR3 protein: CAISEPGQGAVGANVLTF

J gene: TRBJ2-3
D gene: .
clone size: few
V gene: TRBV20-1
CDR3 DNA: TGCAGTGCTAGGAGGGTAGCGGCAGATACGCAGTATTTT
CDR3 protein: CSARRVAADTQYF

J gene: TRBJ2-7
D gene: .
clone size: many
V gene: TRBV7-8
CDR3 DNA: TGTGCCAGCACCCCCGGAGGGGAGAACGAGCAGTACTTC
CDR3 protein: CASTPGGENEQYF

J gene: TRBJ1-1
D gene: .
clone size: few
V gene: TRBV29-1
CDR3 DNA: TGCAGCGTCCACTGGCGAAGAACTGAAGCTTTCTTT
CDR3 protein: CSVHWRRTEAFF

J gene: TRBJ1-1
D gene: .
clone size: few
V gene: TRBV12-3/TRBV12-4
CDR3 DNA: TGTGCCAGCAGTCCCCTGTTGGGGGGTTACACTGAAGCTTTCTTT
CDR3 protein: CASSPLLGGYTEAFF

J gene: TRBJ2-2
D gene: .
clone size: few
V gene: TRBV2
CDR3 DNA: TGTGCCAGCAGTGAACTAGGTTTGGGGGGTAGGGAGCTGTTTTTT
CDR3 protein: CASSELGLGGRELFF

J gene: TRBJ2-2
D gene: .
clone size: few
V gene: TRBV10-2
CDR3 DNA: TGCGCCAGCAGTTCCCCGCTCCCGGACACCGGGGAGCTGTTTTTT
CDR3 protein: CASSSPLPDTGELFF

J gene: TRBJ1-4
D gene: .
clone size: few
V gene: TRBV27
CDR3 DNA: TGTGCCAGCAGTCCCCGCGGGGCTAATGAAAAACTGTTTTTT
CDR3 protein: CASSPRGANEKLFF

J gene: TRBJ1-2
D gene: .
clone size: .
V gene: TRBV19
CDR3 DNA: TGTGCCAGTACTAGGGACAAGCAATCTAAACCCTATGGCTACACCTTC
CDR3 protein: CASTRDKQSKPYGYTF

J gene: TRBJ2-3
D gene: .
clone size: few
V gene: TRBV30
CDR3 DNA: TGTGCCTGGAGTGCCCAGAGGGGAGATACGCAGTATTTT
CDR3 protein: CAWSAQRGDTQYF